This T cell receptor (beta chain) originates from a study of Ad26.COV2.S vaccination and SARS-CoV-2 variants. Turning to the study itself: Vaccine-arm donor from the placebo-controlled COV1001 Ad26.COV2.S trial.

The V gene lost 1 base and the J gene lost 0 bases, with 9 bases spanning the gap. CDR1 is LNHNV and CDR2 is YYDKDF in the germline V gene (reference sequence). The CDR3 loop spans 15 amino acids. The treatment: over 15 received Ad26.COV2.S at low or high dose, single or two shots; 5 received placebo; per-sample allocation not given. Specimen acquisition occurred on day 63 following the initial vaccine or placebo injection. Measured with immunoSEQ multiplex PCR; TCRdb has only the in-frame clones, and not every one. The sample contains about 400,000 clones, about 80% of which appear only once. Material: peripheral blood, obtained in a trial of Ad26.COV2.S vaccine versus placebo. The sequence was collected from a person between 18 and 65 years old who received the Ad26.COV2.S COVID-19 vaccine or a placebo. The chain joins TRBV15 to TRBJ1-1, with D maybe TRBD1 (5 bases). This chain's CDR3 is CATSRGGGMNTEAFF. CDR3 DNA sequence: TGTGCCACCAGCAGAGGTGGGGGAATGAACACTGAAGCTTTCTTT.